The text below deals with one TCR beta chain. Its target is unknown. The data belong to a study of regulatory dendritic cells for organ transplantation. Allogeneic regulatory or mature dendritic cells were co-cultured for four to six days with CFSE-labeled sorted T cells at 1:10. CDR3 size: 16 residues. V lost 4 bases and J lost 9; bases outside the gene matches: 15. Germline V gene lookup returns CDR1 MGHRA and CDR2 YSYEKL. TCRdb keeps only in-frame clones here, not all; method: immunoSEQ multiplex PCR. The sample has more than 10,000 clones; under 90% are singletons. This receptor was obtained from a human donor in good health. J is TRBJ2-1 and V is TRBV4-1; 7 bases map to TRBD2. The specimen sequenced was naive CD8+ T cells from blood cultured with dendritic cells. Regarding subset: CD45RA+ naive T cells. This CDR3 is CASSLHTSASGAEQFF. The DNA for the CDR3 is TGCGCCAGCAGCCTACACACTAGCGCTAGTGGGGCTGAGCAGTTCTTC.